Sequencing of this T cell receptor beta chain was carried out in a study of OX40 agonist ivuxolimab in advanced cancers. Study-level background: Given to patients was ivuxolimab, an agonistic anti-OX40 (CD134) antibody. Every 2 weeks, patients got intravenous ivuxolimab at one of six dose levels (0.01-10 mg/kg).

TCRdb's copy holds only in-frame clones and misses some; the assay was immunoSEQ multiplex PCR. The sample consists of approximately 21,000 clones, 74% of them appearing once. Notes on this clone: The antigen is not known.

This CDR3 contains 11 residues. In germline, CDR1 is SGHAT, CDR2 FQNNGV. Trimming cost V 1 base and J 8 bases, with 3 bases left between them. Findings and caveats of the study: There were also nonresponders showing low normalized T-cell clonal expansion. By week 6 at 0.1 to 3.0 mg/kg, blood CD4+ and CD8+ T cells had expanded clonally.

The rearrangement joins TRBV11-2 to TRBJ2-1; D is unclear. Sequenced material: CD4+ or CD8+ T cells sorted from blood, taken in a trial of the OX40 agonist ivuxolimab. This TCR came from an adult with an advanced solid tumor such as melanoma, head and neck, liver or kidney cancer. The CDR3: CASSLADEQFF. DNA of the CDR3: TGTGCCAGCAGCTTAGCGGATGAGCAGTTCTTC.